A single sample gave rise to the 26 T cell receptor beta chains below, sequenced in a study of OX40 agonist ivuxolimab in advanced cancers. Library construction relied on the immunoSEQ multiplex PCR assay. Sourced from immuneACCESS, this table was stored by TCRdb with only in-frame sequences that have V and J called. A share of the clones is absent; for the studies checked, an unresolved V gene accounts for under half, and the remainder has no known explanation. Across this sample there are tens of thousands of clones, with about 90% seen only once. About 0.45% of the sample is in the top ten clones. The sample in question was CD4+ or CD8+ T cells sorted from blood, obtained in a trial of the OX40 agonist ivuxolimab. These receptors were obtained from an adult with an advanced solid tumor such as melanoma, head and neck, liver or kidney cancer.

This rearrangement joins TRBV6-5 to TRBJ1-2; no firm D call. V lost 0 bases, J lost 1 base, and 6 bases lay in between. CDR1 is MNHEY and CDR2 is SVGAGI in the germline V gene. The CDR3 runs to 14 residues. The CDR3 nucleotides are TGTGCCAGCAGTTACTCGTTGGGTAACTATGGCTACACCTTC. This codes for CASSYSLGNYGYTF.

Note on this clone: The same CDR3 arises from other DNA sequences in this sample as well. The rearrangement uses TRBV28 and TRBJ1-1, with D maybe TRBD1 (5 bases). This CDR3 region has 11 residues. The V end was cut by 6 bases, the J end by 5 bases, with 7 bases between. The germline CDR1 and CDR2 sequences are MDHEN and SYDVKM. CDR3 coding DNA: TGTGCCAGCAGGGAGGGGACTGAAGCTTTCTTT. Its translation: CASREGTEAFF.

A few counts support this clone. The CDR3 bases are TGTGCCAGCAGCTTAGCTCTTGATTCACCCCTCCACTTT. Translating it yields CASSLALDSPLHF. This chain links TRBV11-2 with TRBJ1-6; D is ambiguous. V gave up 1 base and J gave up 8 bases, with 6 bases separating them. The CDR3 is 13 residues long. Germline V gene lookup returns CDR1 SGHAT and CDR2 FQNNGV.

This sequence joins TRBV18 and TRBJ1-1; 9 bases agree with TRBD1. V dropped 6 bases and J dropped 1; count of bases not matched to a gene: 3. Per germline, CDR1 KGHSH and CDR2 LQKENI. The CDR3 extends over 14 amino acids. Here the CDR3 DNA reads TGTGCCAGCTCGGGGGGACAGGGGAACACTGAAGCTTTCTTT. The encoded protein is CASSGGQGNTEAFF.

The chain carries TRBV18 and TRBJ1-2; 7 bases map to TRBD1. The CDR3 totals 18 residues. Germline-derived CDR1 and CDR2 are KGHSH and LQKENI. J was trimmed by 2 bases and V by 3 bases; bases with no gene match: 15. CDR3 coding DNA: TGTGCCAGCTCACCCCAGCCCGATCGACAGGGAGGAAACTATGGCTACACCTTC. It specifies CASSPQPDRQGGNYGYTF.

The chain combines TRBV6-8 with TRBJ1-4; D uncertain. The CDR3 sequence is 11 residues long. V lost 7 bases and J 8 bases, leaving 8 bases between the germline ends. Germline-derived CDR1 and CDR2 are MNHGY and SAAAGT. The CDR3 loop is CASIYQEKLFF. Here the CDR3 DNA reads TGTGCCAGCATCTACCAAGAAAAACTGTTTTTT.

The chain carries TRBV11-3 and TRBJ2-3, with D unclear. V lost 1 base and J lost 1, with 6 bases in between. Germline lookup yields CDR1 SGHNT and CDR2 YENEEA. The CDR3 totals 14 residues. This CDR3 is CASSLGSRTDTQYF. CDR3 sequence (DNA): TGTGCCAGCAGCTTAGGTAGCCGCACAGATACGCAGTATTTT. The whole variable domain, filled in from reference TRBV11-3 and TRBJ2-3, reads EAGVVQSPRYKIIEKKQPVAFWCNPISGHNTLYWYLQNLGQGPELLIRYENEEAVDDSQLPKDRFSAERLKGVDSTLKIQPAELGDSAVYLCASSLGSRTDTQYFGPGTRLTVL.

This clone was seen just once. This chain links TRBV14 with TRBJ2-7; TRBD1 agrees at 8 bases. The CDR3 loop spans 14 amino acids. Per germline, CDR1 SGHDN and CDR2 FVKESK. The V gene end was trimmed by 7 bases and the J gene end by 5 bases; junction bases not matched to a gene: 10. This chain's CDR3 is CASKPYRGADEQYF. In DNA form, the CDR3 reads TGTGCCAGCAAGCCCTACAGGGGGGCTGACGAGCAGTACTTC.

This chain joins TRBV27 and TRBJ1-3; 9 positions agree with TRBD1. Per the germline V gene, CDR1 is MNHEY and CDR2 is SMNVEV (reference sequence). With V trimmed by 6 bases and J by 6 bases, 9 bases remained unmatched. This CDR3 has 15 residues. The CDR3 DNA reads TGTGCCAGCAGCCAACAGGGGGCGCGAGAAAACACCATATATTTT. As protein: CASSQQGARENTIYF.

The chain carries TRBV28 and TRBJ1-4; the D gene is possibly TRBD1 (6 bases). Trimming removed 2 bases at V and 7 bases at J, with 17 bases between. The length of the CDR3 is 16 residues. The germline CDR1 and CDR2 sequences are MDHEN and SYDVKM. The CDR3 protein is CASSLRRGGGVEKLFF. The DNA of the CDR3 is TGTGCCAGCAGTTTAAGGAGGGGGGGTGGCGTTGAAAAACTGTTTTTT. Full variable domain (outside the CDR3, taken from reference TRBV28 and TRBJ1-4): DVKVTQSSRYLVKRTGEKVFLECVQDMDHENMFWYRQDPGLGLRLIYFSYDVKMKEKGDIPEGYSVSREKKERFSLILESASTNQTSMYLCASSLRRGGGVEKLFFGSGTQLSVL.

The chain combines TRBV13 with TRBJ1-6; D is undetermined. V lost 2 bases and J lost 7, with 6 bases in between. The V gene's germline CDR1 is PRHDT and CDR2 FYEKMQ (reference sequence). The CDR3 has 13 amino acids. Here the CDR3 DNA reads TGTGCCAGCAGCTTAAGACCCAATTCACCCCTCCACTTT. Translation gives CASSLRPNSPLHF.

The gene calls are TRBV5-4 and TRBJ2-7, with D unresolved. The CDR3 sequence is 15 residues long. Germline loops: CDR1 SGHNT, CDR2 YYREEE (reference sequence). Between the trimmed V and J ends, which lost 0 bases and 3 bases, there was a span of 13 bases. The CDR3 sequence is CASSLGQPRVYEQYF. The CDR3 bases are TGTGCCAGCAGCTTGGGGCAGCCAAGAGTCTACGAGCAGTACTTC.

This clone was counted a single time. The rearrangement joins TRBV11-2 to TRBJ2-1; D ambiguous. Trimming took off 1 base at V and 0 bases at J, with 7 bases between the two ends. The CDR3 length is 15 residues. Germline assignment: CDR1 SGHAT and CDR2 FQNNGV. The CDR3 DNA is TGTGCCAGCAGCTTAGGATCCGCCTCCTACAATGAGCAGTTCTTC. Translated, it gives CASSLGSASYNEQFF.

V usage is TRBV11-2 and J usage is TRBJ1-1, with D possibly being TRBD1 (5 bases). This CDR3 region has 14 residues. Deletions cut 5 bases from V and 7 bases from J, with 17 bases between. Germline values: CDR1 SGHAT, CDR2 FQNNGV. CDR3 amino acids: CASSPIGGWVEAFF. In DNA, the CDR3 is TGTGCCAGCAGCCCCATTGGGGGTTGGGTTGAAGCTTTCTTT.

The chain is built from TRBV29-1 and TRBJ2-5; no firm D call. The CDR3 totals 14 residues. The germline V gene has CDR1 SQVTM and CDR2 ANQGSEA. Trimming cost V 7 bases and J 2 bases, with 17 bases left between them. As DNA, the CDR3 is TGCAGCGCTTACTATGAGCCTGGGCAAGAGACCCAGTACTTC. Encoded protein: CSAYYEPGQETQYF.

The chain has TRBV5-6 and TRBJ2-6; D unresolved. This CDR3 region has 15 residues. Germline CDR1 reads SGHDT; CDR2 reads YYEEEE. The V end was cut by 0 bases, the J end by 0 bases, with 4 bases between. The CDR3 loop reads CASSLVSSGANVLTF. In DNA, the CDR3 is TGTGCCAGCAGCTTGGTCAGCTCTGGGGCCAACGTCCTGACTTTC.

The chain joins TRBV7-2 to TRBJ1-2; weak D call: TRBD1 (6 bases). The V end was cut by 5 bases, the J end by 2 bases, with 15 bases between. This CDR3 contains 15 residues. From germline, CDR1 is SGHTA and CDR2 FQGNSA. CDR3 residues: CASSPSPGQNYGYTF. The DNA for the CDR3 is TGTGCCAGCAGCCCCTCCCCGGGACAAAACTATGGCTACACCTTC.

This clone was seen just once. The chain links TRBV7-3 to TRBJ2-2, with D possibly being TRBD2 (6 bases). V gave up 1 base and J gave up 2 bases, with 11 bases separating them. The CDR3 consists of 16 residues. Germline CDR1 and CDR2: SGHTA and FQGTGA. The CDR3 sequence is CASSLRGTDNTGELFF. The CDR3 DNA sequence: TGTGCCAGCAGCTTAAGGGGGACTGATAACACCGGGGAGCTGTTTTTT. The whole variable domain, remainder taken from reference TRBV7-3 and TRBJ2-2, is GAGVSQTPSNKVTEKGKYVELRCDPISGHTALYWYRQSLGQGPEFLIYFQGTGAADDSGLPNDRFFAVRPEGSVSTLKIQRTERGDSAVYLCASSLRGTDNTGELFFGEGSRLTVL.

The chain joins TRBV7-2 to TRBJ2-7; no clear D gene. CDR1 is SGHTA and CDR2 is FQGNSA in the germline V gene. V shed 5 bases and J shed 7 bases, with 9 bases lying between them. The CDR3 length is 11 residues. CDR3 amino acids: CASSQYGEQYF. For the CDR3, the DNA is TGTGCCAGCAGCCAATATGGAGAGCAGTACTTC.

For the CDR3, the DNA is TGTGCCAGCAGCTTCGTCGGGGGGCCGGATGAGCAGTTCTTC. Protein: CASSFVGGPDEQFF. The chain couples TRBV7-3 to TRBJ2-1; possibly TRBD2 for D (7 bases). Germline CDR1 is SGHTA and CDR2 is FQGTGA. Trimming took off 3 bases at V and 8 bases at J, with 14 bases between the two ends. This CDR3 contains 14 residues.

The rearrangement joins TRBV19 to TRBJ1-5, with 8 bases matching TRBD1. CDR1 and CDR2 (germline): LNHDA, SQIVND (reference sequence). J gave up 2 bases and V 7 bases, and 7 bases lay outside the gene matches. This CDR3 has 15 amino acids. CDR3 bases: TGTGCCAGTACCACGACAGGGGTTGGCAATCAGCCCCAGCATTTT. Translated, it gives CASTTTGVGNQPQHF.

This rearrangement joins TRBV6-4 to TRBJ2-4; TRBD1 is a possible D gene (5 bases). This CDR3 comprises 14 residues. Germline V gives CDR1 MRHNA, CDR2 SNTAGT. V lost 7 bases, J lost 7 bases, and 17 bases lay in between. The CDR3 reads CASTQTQGSNIQYF. CDR3 nucleotides: TGTGCCAGCACCCAGACCCAGGGTTCGAACATTCAGTACTTC.

The chain combines TRBV10-1 with TRBJ2-1, with no clear D. Per germline, CDR1 WNHNN and CDR2 SYGVQD (reference sequence). The CDR3 sequence is 16 residues long. Trimming removed 0 bases from V and 2 bases from J, with 11 bases in between. The CDR3: CASSESSQQAYNEQFF. The CDR3 coding sequence is TGCGCCAGCAGTGAGTCATCCCAGCAGGCCTACAATGAGCAGTTCTTC.

This chain uses TRBV21-1 with TRBJ2-6; TRBD2 is the table's D call and was not checked against the DNA. TRBV21-1 is termed a pseudogene. The CDR3 sequence is 17 residues long. The CDR3 nucleotides read TGTGCCAGCAGCGTTGGGACTCCACACTCTGGGGCCAACGTCCTGACTTTC. Amino acid sequence: CASSVGTPHSGANVLTF.

The chain recombines TRBV27 with TRBJ2-2; tentatively, D is TRBD1 or TRBD2 (5 bases each). Trimming left V 0 bases short and J 6 bases short, with 11 bases between. This CDR3 has 15 residues. Germline V gene lookup returns CDR1 MNHEY and CDR2 SMNVEV (reference sequence). The CDR3 sequence: CASSLSLRGSGELFF. CDR3 in DNA: TGTGCCAGCAGTTTATCGCTCCGGGGCTCCGGGGAGCTGTTTTTT.

The rearrangement uses TRBV11-3 and TRBJ1-1, with D possibly being TRBD1 (5 bases). CDR3 length equals 14 residues. Trimming left V 2 bases short and J 4 bases short, with 11 bases between. From germline, CDR1 is SGHNT and CDR2 YENEEA. The CDR3 DNA is TGTGCCAGCAGCTTAATTCAGGGAGGCACTGAAGCTTTCTTT. Protein sequence: CASSLIQGGTEAFF.